This is a list of T cell receptor beta chains from one sample in a study of T cell repertoires in cytomegalovirus infection. Via MiXCR, TCRdb re-called the reads, giving one row per CDR3 protein. The repertoire includes about 920,000 distinct CDR3 sequences, under 40% of them detected once, and roughly an eighth sits in the top ten. Antigens of these TCRs are unknown. The input for sequencing was cultured CD8+ T cells from PBMCs, taken from culture after CMV antigen stimulation. The receptor set was obtained from a human donor in good health (CMV status not recorded). Some clones in this sample may be carry-over from other donors' samples. Each CDR3 is given with its conserved first and last residue. The order of the fields is J gene, CDR3 length, V gene, CDR3 protein.

>TRBJ2-4|18|TRBV19
CASSWVRVDGRDKNIQYF
>TRBJ1-1|13|TRBV20-1
CSAVSVVGRIAFF
>TRBJ1-1|13|TRBV7-8
CASSLGVTTEAFF
>TRBJ2-5|13|TRBV18
CASDQPPQETQYF
>TRBJ2-7|15|TRBV7-8
CASSSSRGATYEQYF
>TRBJ1-1|16|TRBV6-5
CASSYSGGGAHTEAFF
>TRBJ2-1|17|TRBV7-8
CASSERRTGVSHNEQFF
>TRBJ1-2|14|TRBV20-1
CSAGGQGDRDGYTF
>TRBJ1-2|18|TRBV10-3
CAISGQMGRGRLVRGYTF
>TRBJ2-7|15|TRBV7-2
CASSLEGQPFFGQYF
>TRBJ2-1|12|TRBV12-3/TRBV12-4
CASSPNSYEQFF
>TRBJ2-1|16|TRBV29-1
CSVEGPPGGSDNEQFF
>TRBJ2-7|15|TRBV20-1
CSASGRPPSSYEQYF
>TRBJ2-2|16|TRBV28
CASRSREGWDTGELFF
>TRBJ2-1|13|TRBV27
CATLGQGADEQFF
>TRBJ2-1|13|TRBV2
CANPGQGADEQFF
>TRBJ2-1|13|TRBV19
CASTPSLHNEQFF
>TRBJ1-2|15|TRBV9
CVSSVGGSTNYGYTF
>TRBJ2-3|15|TRBV27
CASSSAVTSTDTQYF
>TRBJ1-4|16|TRBV7-9
CASSPVRQGPNEKLFF
>TRBJ1-2|16|TRBV25-1
CASSSLRDSVSGGYTF
>TRBJ2-3|16|TRBV4-1
CASSQEKKPDPDTQYF
>TRBJ1-1|15|TRBV4-1
CASSQPSDLNTEAFF
>TRBJ1-4|16|TRBV12-3/TRBV12-4
CASSAGPDRLNEKLFF
>TRBJ2-1|13|TRBV24-1
CATSVGVYNEQFF
>TRBJ2-2|13|TRBV12-3/TRBV12-4
CASSPRPTGELFF
>TRBJ2-3|14|TRBV28
CASSFSRVTDTQCF